The TCR beta chain described here comes from a study of cytomegalovirus exposure and HLA in healthy donors. The overall study: HLA-typed donors were the source of 83 million or so unique TCRs held in an early data release. The study's findings and limits: A few of the chains that were CMV-associated were confirmed in vitro to be specific for CMV antigens. DRB1 had the most TCR associations and HLA-C the fewest, a later analysis found, with rates varying by HLA locus.

As to this clone: Its specificity is unknown.

V lost 7 bases to trimming and J lost 6 bases, with 11 bases between them. The CDR3 contains 12 residues. Per germline, CDR1 LNHDA and CDR2 SQIVND (reference sequence). PCR amplification relied on 60 Vbeta primers (plus 13 Jbeta primers). Assay: immunoSEQ multiplex PCR; the TCRdb copy retains only in-frame clones and omits some. The sample shows more than 100,000 clones, nearly 65% of them seen only once. This clonotype was obtained from a man between 35 and 55 years old in good health and CMV-seropositive. The chain employs TRBV19 and TRBJ2-3, with D possibly being TRBD2 (6 bases). Sequenced: PBMCs. CDR3 DNA: TGTGCCAGTACGGGAGCTTCGGATACGCAGTATTTT. It yields the protein CASTGASDTQYF. Drawing the rest from reference TRBV19 and TRBJ2-3, the complete variable domain is DGGITQSPKYLFRKEGQNVTLSCEQNLNHDAMYWYRQDPGQGLRLIYYSQIVNDFQKGDIAEGYSVSREKKESFPLTVTSAQKNPTAFYLCASTGASDTQYFGPGTRLTVL.